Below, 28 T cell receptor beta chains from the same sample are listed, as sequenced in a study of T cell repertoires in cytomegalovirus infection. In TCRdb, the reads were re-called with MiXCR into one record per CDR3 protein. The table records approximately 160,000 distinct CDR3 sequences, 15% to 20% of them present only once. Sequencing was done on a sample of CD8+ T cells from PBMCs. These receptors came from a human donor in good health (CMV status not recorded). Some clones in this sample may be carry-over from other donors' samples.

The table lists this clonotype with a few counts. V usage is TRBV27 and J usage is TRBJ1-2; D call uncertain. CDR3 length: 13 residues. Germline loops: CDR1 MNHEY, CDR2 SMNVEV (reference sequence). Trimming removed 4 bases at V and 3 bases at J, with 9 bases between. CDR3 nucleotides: TGTGCCAGCAGTTCGGGCGGGGACTATGGCTACACCTTC. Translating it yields CASSSGGDYGYTF.

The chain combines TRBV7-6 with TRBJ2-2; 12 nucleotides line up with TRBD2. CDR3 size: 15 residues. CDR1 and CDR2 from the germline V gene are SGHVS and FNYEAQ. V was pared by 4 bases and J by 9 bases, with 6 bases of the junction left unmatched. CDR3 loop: CASSSRLAGVWELFF. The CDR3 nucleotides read TGTGCCAGCAGCTCCAGACTAGCGGGGGTCTGGGAGCTGTTTTTT.

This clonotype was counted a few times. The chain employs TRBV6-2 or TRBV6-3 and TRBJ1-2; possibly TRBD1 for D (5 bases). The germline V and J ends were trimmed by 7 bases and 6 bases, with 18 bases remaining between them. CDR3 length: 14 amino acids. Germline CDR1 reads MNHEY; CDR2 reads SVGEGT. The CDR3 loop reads CASTPDTGPNGYTF. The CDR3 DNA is TGTGCCAGCACCCCGGATACAGGTCCGAATGGCTACACCTTC.

The CDR3 region is CASSRERSSYNSPLHF. As DNA, the CDR3 is TGTGCCAGCAGCCGGGAGCGCAGCTCCTATAATTCACCCCTCCACTTT. The chain is built from TRBV14 and TRBJ1-6; D is unclear. CDR3 length equals 16 residues. The germline gives CDR1 SGHDN, CDR2 FVKESK. The germline V and J ends were trimmed by 4 bases and 0 bases, with 10 bases remaining between them.

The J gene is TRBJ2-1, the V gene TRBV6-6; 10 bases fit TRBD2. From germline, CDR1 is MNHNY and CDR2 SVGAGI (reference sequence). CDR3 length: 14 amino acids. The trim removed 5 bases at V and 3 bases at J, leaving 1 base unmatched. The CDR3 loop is CASSGTSVYNEQFF. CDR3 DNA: TGTGCCAGCAGTGGGACTAGCGTCTACAATGAGCAGTTCTTC.

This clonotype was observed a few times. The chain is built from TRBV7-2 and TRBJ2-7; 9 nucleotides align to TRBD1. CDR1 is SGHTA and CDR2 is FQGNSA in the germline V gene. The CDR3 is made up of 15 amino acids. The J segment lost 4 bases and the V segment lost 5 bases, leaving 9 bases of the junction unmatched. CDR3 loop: CASSPRTGDRYEQYF. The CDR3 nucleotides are TGTGCCAGCAGCCCCCGGACAGGGGATCGGTACGAGCAGTACTTC.

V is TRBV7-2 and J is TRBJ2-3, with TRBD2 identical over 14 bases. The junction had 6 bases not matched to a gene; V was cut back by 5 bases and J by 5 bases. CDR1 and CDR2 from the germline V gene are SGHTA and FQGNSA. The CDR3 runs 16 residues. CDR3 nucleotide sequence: TGTGCCAGCAGCCTTCGACTAGCGGGGGGGAGAGATACGCAGTATTTT. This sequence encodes CASSLRLAGGRDTQYF.

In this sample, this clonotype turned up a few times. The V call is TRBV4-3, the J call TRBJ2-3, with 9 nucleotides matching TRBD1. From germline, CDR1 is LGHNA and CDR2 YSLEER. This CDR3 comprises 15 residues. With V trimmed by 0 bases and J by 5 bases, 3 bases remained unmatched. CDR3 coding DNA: TGCGCCAGCAGCCAAGAACGACAGGGGGAAGATACGCAGTATTTT. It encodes CASSQERQGEDTQYF.

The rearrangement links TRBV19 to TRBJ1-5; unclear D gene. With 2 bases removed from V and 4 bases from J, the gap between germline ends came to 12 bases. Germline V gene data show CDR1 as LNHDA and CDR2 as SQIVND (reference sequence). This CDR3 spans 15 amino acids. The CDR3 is CASSISGVVNQPQHF. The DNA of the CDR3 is TGTGCCAGTAGTATAAGTGGGGTTGTTAATCAGCCCCAGCATTTT.

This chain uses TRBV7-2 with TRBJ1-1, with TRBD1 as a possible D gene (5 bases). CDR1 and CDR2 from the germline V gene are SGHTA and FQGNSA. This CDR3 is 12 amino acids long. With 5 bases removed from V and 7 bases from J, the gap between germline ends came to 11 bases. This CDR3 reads CASSPGTNEAFF. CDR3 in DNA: TGTGCCAGCAGCCCAGGGACTAATGAAGCTTTCTTT.

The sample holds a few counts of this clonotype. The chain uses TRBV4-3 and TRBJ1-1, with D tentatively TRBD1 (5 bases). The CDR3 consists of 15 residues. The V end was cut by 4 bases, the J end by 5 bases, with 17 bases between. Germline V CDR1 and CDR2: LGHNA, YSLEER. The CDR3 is CASSRGTSLGTEAFF. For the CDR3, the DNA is TGCGCCAGCAGCCGGGGGACCAGCCTCGGTACTGAAGCTTTCTTT.

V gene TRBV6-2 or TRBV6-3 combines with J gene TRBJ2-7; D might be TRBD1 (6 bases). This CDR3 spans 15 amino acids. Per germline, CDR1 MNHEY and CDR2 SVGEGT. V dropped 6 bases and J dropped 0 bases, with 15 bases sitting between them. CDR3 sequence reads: CASRIRDTPSYEQYF. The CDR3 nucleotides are TGTGCCAGCAGAATCCGGGACACACCCTCCTACGAGCAGTACTTC.

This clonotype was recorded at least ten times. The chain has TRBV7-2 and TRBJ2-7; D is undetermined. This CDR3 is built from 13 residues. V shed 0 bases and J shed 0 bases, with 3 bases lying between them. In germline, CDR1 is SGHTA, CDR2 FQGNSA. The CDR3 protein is CASSLAVSYEQYF. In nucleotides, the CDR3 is TGTGCCAGCAGCTTAGCAGTCTCCTACGAGCAGTACTTC. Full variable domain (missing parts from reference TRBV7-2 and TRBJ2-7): GAGVSQSPSNKVTEKGKDVELRCDPISGHTALYWYRQSLGQGLEFLIYFQGNSAPDKSGLPSDRFSAERTGGSVSTLTIQRTQQEDSAVYLCASSLAVSYEQYFGPGTRLTVT.

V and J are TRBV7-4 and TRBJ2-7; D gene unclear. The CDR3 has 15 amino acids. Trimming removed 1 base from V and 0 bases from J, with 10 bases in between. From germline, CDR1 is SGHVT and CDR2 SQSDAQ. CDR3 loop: CASSLVATSSYEQYF. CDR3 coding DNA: TGTGCCAGCAGCTTAGTTGCCACCTCCTCCTACGAGCAGTACTTC.

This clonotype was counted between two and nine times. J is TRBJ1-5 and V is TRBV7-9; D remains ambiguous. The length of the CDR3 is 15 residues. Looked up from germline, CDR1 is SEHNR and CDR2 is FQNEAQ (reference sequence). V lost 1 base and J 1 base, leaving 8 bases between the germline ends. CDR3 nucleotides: TGTGCCAGCAGCTTAGTCGGTGTCAGCAATCAGCCCCAGCATTTT. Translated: CASSLVGVSNQPQHF.

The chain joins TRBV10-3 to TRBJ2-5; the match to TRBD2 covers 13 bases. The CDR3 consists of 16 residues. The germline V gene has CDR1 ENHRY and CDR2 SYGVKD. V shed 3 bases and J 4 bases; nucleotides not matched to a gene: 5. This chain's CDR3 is CAISDRLAGGRETQYF. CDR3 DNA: TGTGCCATCAGTGATCGACTAGCGGGGGGTAGAGAGACCCAGTACTTC.

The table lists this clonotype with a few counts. The DNA of the CDR3 is TGTGCCAGCGGAGGCGGGAGCACAGATACGCAGTATTTT. It specifies CASGGGSTDTQYF. The chain links TRBV7-9 to TRBJ2-3; a weak D match, TRBD2 (5 bases). Trimming took off 8 bases at V and 0 bases at J, with 9 bases between the two ends. The CDR3 sequence is 13 residues long. Per the germline V gene, CDR1 is SEHNR and CDR2 is FQNEAQ (reference sequence).

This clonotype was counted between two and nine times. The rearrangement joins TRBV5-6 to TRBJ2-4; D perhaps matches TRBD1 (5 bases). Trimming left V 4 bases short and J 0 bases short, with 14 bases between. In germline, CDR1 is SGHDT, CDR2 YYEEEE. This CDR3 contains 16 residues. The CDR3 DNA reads TGTGCCAGCAGCCCACGGAAAGGGGTAGCCAAAAACATTCAGTACTTC. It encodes CASSPRKGVAKNIQYF.

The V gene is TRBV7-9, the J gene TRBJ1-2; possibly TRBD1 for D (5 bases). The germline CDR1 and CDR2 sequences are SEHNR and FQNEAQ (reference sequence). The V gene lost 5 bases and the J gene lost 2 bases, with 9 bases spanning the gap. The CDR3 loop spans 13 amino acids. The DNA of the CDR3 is TGTGCCAGCAGCGGGGCAGTCAACTATGGCTACACCTTC. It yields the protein CASSGAVNYGYTF.

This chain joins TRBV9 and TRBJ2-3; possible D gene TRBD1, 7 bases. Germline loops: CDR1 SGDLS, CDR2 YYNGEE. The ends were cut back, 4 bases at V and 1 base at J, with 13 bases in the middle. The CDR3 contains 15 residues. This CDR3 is CASSQEGARTDTQYF. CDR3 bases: TGTGCCAGCAGCCAGGAGGGGGCCCGCACAGATACGCAGTATTTT.

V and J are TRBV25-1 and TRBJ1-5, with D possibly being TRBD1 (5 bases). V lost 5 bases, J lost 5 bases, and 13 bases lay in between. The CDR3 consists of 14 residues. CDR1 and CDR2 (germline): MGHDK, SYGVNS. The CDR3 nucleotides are TGTGCCAGCAGTAAGACAGACCCAGATCAGCCCCAGCATTTT. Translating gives CASSKTDPDQPQHF. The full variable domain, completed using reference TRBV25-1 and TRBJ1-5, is EADIYQTPRYLVIGTGKKITLECSQTMGHDKMYWYQQDPGMELHLIHYSYGVNSTEKGDLSSESTVSRIRTEHFPLTLESARPSHTSQYLCASSKTDPDQPQHFGDGTRLSIL.

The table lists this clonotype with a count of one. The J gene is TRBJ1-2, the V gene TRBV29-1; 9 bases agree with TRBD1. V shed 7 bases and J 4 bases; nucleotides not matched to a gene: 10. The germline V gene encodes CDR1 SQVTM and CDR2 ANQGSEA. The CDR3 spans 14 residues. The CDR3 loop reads CSADFWDRAYGYTF. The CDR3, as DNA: TGCAGCGCCGATTTTTGGGACAGGGCCTATGGCTACACCTTC.

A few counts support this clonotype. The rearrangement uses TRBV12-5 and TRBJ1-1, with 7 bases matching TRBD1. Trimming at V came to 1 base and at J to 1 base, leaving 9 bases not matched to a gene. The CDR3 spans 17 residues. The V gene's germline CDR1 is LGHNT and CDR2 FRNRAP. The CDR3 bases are TGTGCTAGTGGTTTGGAAGACCCAGGGGGGTGGAACACTGAAGCTTTCTTT. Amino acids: CASGLEDPGGWNTEAFF. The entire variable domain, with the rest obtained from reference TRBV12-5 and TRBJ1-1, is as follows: DARVTQTPRHKVTEMGQEVTMRCQPILGHNTVFWYRQTMMQGLELLAYFRNRAPLDDSGMPKDRFSAEMPDATLATLKIQPSEPRDSAVYFCASGLEDPGGWNTEAFFGQGTRLTVV.

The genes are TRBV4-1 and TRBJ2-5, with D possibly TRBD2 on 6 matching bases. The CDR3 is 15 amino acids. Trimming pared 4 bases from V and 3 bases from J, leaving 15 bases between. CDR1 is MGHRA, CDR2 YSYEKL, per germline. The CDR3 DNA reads TGCGCCAGCAGCCCACGATGGAGGGAAGAAGAGACCCAGTACTTC. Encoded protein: CASSPRWREEETQYF.

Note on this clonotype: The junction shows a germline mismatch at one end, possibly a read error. In DNA, the CDR3 is TGTGCTAGCAGCCTTAGCGGGTCAAGCACAGATACGCAGTATTTT. Protein sequence: CASSLSGSSTDTQYF. This rearrangement joins TRBV7-7 to TRBJ2-3; TRBD2 aligns across 7 bases. The CDR3 has 15 residues. The germline V gene has CDR1 SSHAT and CDR2 FNYEAQ (reference sequence).

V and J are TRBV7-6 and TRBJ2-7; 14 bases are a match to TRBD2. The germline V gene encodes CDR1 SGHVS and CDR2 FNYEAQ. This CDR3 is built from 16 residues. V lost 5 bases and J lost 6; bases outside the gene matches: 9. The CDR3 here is CASSRLAGGPMSEQYF. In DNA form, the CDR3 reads TGTGCCAGCAGCCGACTAGCGGGAGGGCCAATGTCCGAGCAGTACTTC. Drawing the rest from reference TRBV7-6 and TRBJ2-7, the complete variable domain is GAGVSQSPRYKVTKRGQDVALRCDPISGHVSLYWYRQALGQGPEFLTYFNYEAQQDKSGLPNDRFSAERPEGSISTLTIQRTEQRDSAMYRCASSRLAGGPMSEQYFGPGTRLTVT.

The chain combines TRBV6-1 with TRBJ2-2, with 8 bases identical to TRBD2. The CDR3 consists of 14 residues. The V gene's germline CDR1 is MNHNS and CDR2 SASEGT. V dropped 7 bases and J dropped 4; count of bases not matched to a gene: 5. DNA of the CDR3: TGTGCCAGCACGGGGGGGTCGAGCACCGGGGAGCTGTTTTTT. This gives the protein CASTGGSSTGELFF.

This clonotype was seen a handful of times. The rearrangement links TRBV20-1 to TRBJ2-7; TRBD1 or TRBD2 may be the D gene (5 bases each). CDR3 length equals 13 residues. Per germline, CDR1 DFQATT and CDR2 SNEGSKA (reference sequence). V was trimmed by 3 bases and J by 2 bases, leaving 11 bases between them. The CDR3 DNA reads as TGCAGTGCTAGGGCAAGGGACGCCTACGAGCAGTACTTC. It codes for CSARARDAYEQYF.